Presented here are 23 T cell receptor beta chains from one specimen sequenced in a study of blood T cells in healthy people across ages. Combining a sample-barcoded 5' primer with a J-beta primer mix, a second PCR ran for about 7 to 12 cycles. MiXCR, applied by TCRdb to the 5' RACE reads, yields one record per CDR3 protein. The table shows roughly 800,000 distinct CDR3 sequences, with roughly 25% occurring only once. These data were likewise used in another study, on T cells of mothers and their children.

The sequenced material came from blood. Receptor source: a boy between 5 and 17 years old in good health.

The chain uses TRBV5-1 and TRBJ2-2, with a possible D match to TRBD2 (6 bases). Germline V CDR1 and CDR2: SGHRS, YFSETQ. Between the trimmed V and J ends, which lost 4 bases and 0 bases, there was a span of 13 bases. The CDR3 contains 16 residues. The CDR3 loop reads CASSEPTGANTGELFF. The CDR3 DNA sequence: TGCGCCAGCAGCGAACCCACGGGGGCGAACACCGGGGAGCTGTTTTTT. Filled out from reference TRBV5-1 and TRBJ2-2, the complete variable domain reads KAGVTQTPRYLIKTRGQQVTLSCSPISGHRSVSWYQQTPGQGLQFLFEYFSETQRNKGNFPGRFSGRQFSNSRSEMNVSTLELGDSALYLCASSEPTGANTGELFFGEGSRLTVL.

This clonotype was counted between two and nine times. The chain carries TRBV29-1 and TRBJ2-2; D unclear. The V gene's germline CDR1 is SQVTM and CDR2 ANQGSEA. V lost 2 bases and J 1 base, leaving 8 bases between the germline ends. This CDR3 contains 14 residues. The CDR3 here is CSVEWAGNTGELFF. In nucleotides, the CDR3 is TGCAGCGTTGAATGGGCAGGGAACACCGGGGAGCTGTTTTTT.

This clonotype was seen a handful of times. This sequence joins TRBV7-9 and TRBJ1-1; 9 bases are shared with TRBD1. The CDR3 loop spans 15 amino acids. CDR1 SEHNR and CDR2 FQNEAQ come from the germline V gene (reference sequence). J was trimmed by 1 base and V by 5 bases; bases with no gene match: 5. For the CDR3, the DNA is TGTGCCAGCAGCCACACAGGGGGCGCGAACACTGAAGCTTTCTTT. Translation: CASSHTGGANTEAFF.

This clonotype appeared a few times. A much larger clone lies one base from this, so it may be a read error. The CDR3 does not close with the conserved phenylalanine or tryptophan, likely indicating a read error. The CDR3 bases are TGCAGTGCTAGTAACAGGGGTACCTATGGCTACACCCTC. It specifies CSASNRGTYGYTL. The chain has TRBV20-1 and TRBJ1-2, with 7 bases identical to TRBD1. Per germline, CDR1 DFQATT and CDR2 SNEGSKA (reference sequence). The length of the CDR3 is 13 residues. The V and J ends lost 3 bases and 4 bases, in that order; junction bases with no gene match: 5.

This chain joins TRBV30 and TRBJ1-1, with D unclear. The CDR3 loop spans 12 amino acids. Trimming removed 0 bases at V and 8 bases at J, with 10 bases between. CDR1 is GTSNPN and CDR2 is SVGIG in the germline V gene (reference sequence). CDR3 DNA: TGTGCCTGGAGTGTAGCCCAGATCGAAGCTTTCTTT. This encodes CAWSVAQIEAFF.

There are a few counts of this clonotype. This chain links TRBV2 with TRBJ1-2, with D possibly being TRBD1 (6 bases). CDR1 SNHLY and CDR2 FYNNEI come from the germline V gene. V dropped 2 bases and J dropped 1 base, with 17 bases sitting between them. The CDR3 runs 17 residues. In DNA form, the CDR3 reads TGTGCCAGCAGTGAAACTGGCAGGGGCAAAAGTAACTATGGCTACACCTTC. Encoded protein: CASSETGRGKSNYGYTF.

The chain combines TRBV12-3 or TRBV12-4 with TRBJ1-2; a weak D match, TRBD1 (5 bases). This CDR3 region has 17 residues. V was cut by 8 bases and J by 5 bases, with 27 bases left in between. For the CDR3, the DNA is TGTGCCAGCTCGCGGGGTCTTTCAAAGAAAGGGGTATATGGCTACACCTTC. Its protein product is CASSRGLSKKGVYGYTF.

This clonotype was detected a few times. The gene calls are TRBV18 and TRBJ2-7; possible D gene TRBD2, 6 bases. The germline CDR1 and CDR2 sequences are KGHSH and LQKENI. The V and J ends lost 3 bases and 3 bases respectively, with 15 bases between them. The CDR3 has 15 residues. The CDR3, as DNA: TGTGCCAGCTCACCCGGCGGGGATCTGAGCTACGAGCAGTACTTC. This gives the protein CASSPGGDLSYEQYF.

This chain joins TRBV10-3 and TRBJ2-5; 16 bases are shared with TRBD2. The CDR3 consists of 17 residues. CDR1 ENHRY and CDR2 SYGVKD come from the germline V gene. V lost 2 bases and J lost 5; bases outside the gene matches: 5. This chain's CDR3 is CAISEPGLAGGPETQYF. The DNA for the CDR3 is TGTGCCATCAGTGAGCCGGGACTAGCGGGGGGGCCGGAGACCCAGTACTTC.

This clonotype was seen at least ten times. This chain uses TRBV11-2 with TRBJ2-5; D gene uncertain. Per the germline V gene, CDR1 is SGHAT and CDR2 is FQNNGV. V lost 5 bases and J 5 bases, leaving 18 bases between the germline ends. This CDR3 is built from 15 residues. In DNA, the CDR3 is TGTGCCAGCAGCCCCTCCCCGATGGTGGGGGAGACCCAGTACTTC. Protein product: CASSPSPMVGETQYF.

This clonotype came up a few times. This rearrangement joins TRBV5-1 to TRBJ1-2; 9 bases are a match to TRBD1. This CDR3 region has 12 residues. V shed 5 bases and J 10 bases; nucleotides not matched to a gene: 6. Germline values: CDR1 SGHRS, CDR2 YFSETQ. The CDR3 loop is CASRRTGEDYTF. The DNA for the CDR3 is TGCGCCAGCAGACGGACAGGGGAAGACTACACCTTC.

This chain joins TRBV29-1 and TRBJ2-1; TRBD1 aligns across 7 bases. The J call may be faulty, since TRBJ2-7 better matches the DNA end. CDR1 and CDR2 (germline): SQVTM, ANQGSEA. The CDR3 extends over 13 amino acids. CDR3 loop: CSAMTGRSYEQYF. The DNA of the CDR3 is TGCAGCGCCATGACAGGGCGCTCCTACGAGCAGTACTTC.

On this clonotype itself: One end of the junction does not line up with germline, which may come from a read error. In DNA, the CDR3 is TGTGCCAGCAGCCTTCAACAGGGGGCCGGGAATGAGCAGTTTTTC. Translated: CASSLQQGAGNEQFF. The chain combines TRBV11-1 with TRBJ2-1; 9 positions agree with TRBD1. The CDR3 covers 15 residues. The V gene's germline CDR1 is SGHAT and CDR2 FQDESV (reference sequence).

This chain links TRBV28 with TRBJ1-4, with TRBD1 as a possible D gene (5 bases). This CDR3 contains 14 residues. Germline CDR1 MDHEN, CDR2 SYDVKM. V was pared by 7 bases and J by 0 bases, with 9 bases between. CDR3 bases: TGTGCCAGCACAGGGTCCACAACTAATGAAAAACTGTTTTTT. Translating it yields CASTGSTTNEKLFF.

This clonotype has more than one count but fewer than ten. This chain joins TRBV4-1 and TRBJ1-1, with D hard to call. This CDR3 contains 15 residues. The V gene's germline CDR1 is MGHRA and CDR2 YSYEKL. V lost 4 bases and J lost 3, with 15 bases in between. CDR3 amino acids: CASSRLGWGDTEAFF. CDR3 DNA: TGCGCCAGCAGCCGTCTAGGGTGGGGAGACACTGAAGCTTTCTTT.

This clonotype was seen only a few times. V and J are TRBV10-3 and TRBJ1-1; the match to TRBD1 covers 8 bases. V shed 4 bases and J 1 base; nucleotides not matched to a gene: 11. Germline lookup yields CDR1 ENHRY and CDR2 SYGVKD. The CDR3 covers 17 residues. The CDR3 is CAISGADRGARNTEAFF. The CDR3 coding sequence is TGTGCCATCAGTGGGGCCGACAGGGGCGCCAGGAACACTGAAGCTTTCTTT.

This chain joins TRBV20-1 and TRBJ1-4, with D uncertain. V was pared by 3 bases and J by 2 bases, with 7 bases between. Germline lookup yields CDR1 DFQATT and CDR2 SNEGSKA (reference sequence). This CDR3 has 13 amino acids. CDR3 coding DNA: TGCAGTGCTAGGACGTGGACTAATGAAAAACTGTTTTTT. It codes for CSARTWTNEKLFF.

This clonotype was counted between two and nine times. The CDR3 spells CASSYSGIYGEQYF. CDR3 DNA: TGTGCCAGCAGTTACTCCGGGATCTACGGGGAGCAGTACTTC. The chain recombines TRBV6-6 with TRBJ2-7, with D tentatively TRBD2 (5 bases). The germline gives CDR1 MNHNY, CDR2 SVGAGI (reference sequence). V shed 0 bases and J shed 7 bases, with 13 bases lying between them. The CDR3 is made up of 14 amino acids.

The chain has TRBV16 and TRBJ1-4, with no clear D. Looked up from germline, CDR1 is KGHSY and CDR2 is FQNENV. The V gene lost 5 bases and the J gene lost 7 bases, with 14 bases spanning the gap. This CDR3 is 14 amino acids long. In DNA, the CDR3 is TGTGCCAGCAGCTTGAGGAGATCCTCTGAAAAACTGTTTTTT. This translates into CASSLRRSSEKLFF.

The chain uses TRBV12-3 or TRBV12-4 and TRBJ2-2; 7 positions match TRBD2. V lost 6 bases and J lost 5; bases outside the gene matches: 9. The CDR3 is made up of 15 amino acids. CDR3 amino acids: CASRLSGASTGELFF. The CDR3 region has the DNA TGTGCCAGCAGGCTCAGCGGGGCCAGTACCGGGGAGCTGTTTTTT.

The rearrangement uses TRBV28 and TRBJ1-2, with 7 bases that match TRBD1. The CDR3 has 16 residues. Germline values: CDR1 MDHEN, CDR2 SYDVKM. J was trimmed by 3 bases and V by 5 bases; bases with no gene match: 12. CDR3: CASSPKGAAFYYGYTF. The CDR3 nucleotides read TGTGCCAGCAGTCCAAAGGGGGCAGCGTTTTACTATGGCTACACCTTC.

The chain employs TRBV6-6 and TRBJ2-7; TRBD1 agrees at 12 bases. With V trimmed by 2 bases and J by 7 bases, 9 bases remained unmatched. This CDR3 is built from 16 residues. The germline V gene has CDR1 MNHNY and CDR2 SVGAGI (reference sequence). This CDR3 is CASSYQPGQGAREQYF. Here the CDR3 DNA reads TGTGCCAGCAGTTACCAACCGGGACAGGGGGCGCGGGAGCAGTACTTC.

There are a few counts of this clonotype. The V call is TRBV7-9, the J call TRBJ2-1; 10 bases are shared with TRBD2. The V gene's germline CDR1 is SEHNR and CDR2 FQNEAQ (reference sequence). This CDR3 contains 17 residues. Trimming at V came to 0 bases and at J to 5 bases, leaving 7 bases not matched to a gene. CDR3 in DNA: TGTGCCAGCAGCTTAGCTAGCGGGGGGACCAAAGACAATGAGCAGTTCTTC. As protein: CASSLASGGTKDNEQFF.